This T cell receptor (beta chain) is from a study of T cells in localized non-small cell lung cancer. Points from the study as a whole: There was an association of higher blood T cell density with longer overall survival. In uninvolved adjacent lung, T cell clonality reached its highest value, exceeding tumor. The appearance of a median 57 of the top 100 tumor clones was seen in adjacent lung.

Clones were read by immunoSEQ multiplex PCR, and TCRdb kept only the in-frame ones, dropping some. The repertoire includes tens of thousands of clones, around 93% of them detected once, and over 3.5% sits in the top ten. The sample holds a few counts of this clone. Antigen: not known. Other nucleotide sequences from this sample produce the same CDR3. Trimming shortened V by 0 bases and J by 4 bases, and 10 bases separated the two germline ends. Germline V CDR1 and CDR2: GTSNPN, SVGIG (reference sequence). The CDR3 is 14 residues long. Sample: peripheral blood mononuclear cells, taken before any cancer treatment. The source of this sequence is a woman aged 40-69 years with stage III lung adenocarcinoma. The chain has TRBV30 and TRBJ1-3, with a possible D match to TRBD1 (6 bases). Written as DNA, the CDR3 is TGTGCCTGGAGTGTATCAGGGGACGGAAACACCATATATTTT. Amino acid sequence: CAWSVSGDGNTIYF.